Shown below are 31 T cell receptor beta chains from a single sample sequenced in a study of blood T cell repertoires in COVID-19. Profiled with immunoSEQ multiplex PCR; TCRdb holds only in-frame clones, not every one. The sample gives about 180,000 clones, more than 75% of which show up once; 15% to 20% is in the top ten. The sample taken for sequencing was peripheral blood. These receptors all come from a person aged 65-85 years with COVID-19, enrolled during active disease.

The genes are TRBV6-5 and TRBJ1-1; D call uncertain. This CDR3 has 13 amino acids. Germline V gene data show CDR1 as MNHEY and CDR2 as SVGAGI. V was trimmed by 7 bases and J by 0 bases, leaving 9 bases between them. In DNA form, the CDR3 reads TGTGCCAGCATGGCAGACATGAACACTGAAGCTTTCTTT. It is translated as CASMADMNTEAFF.

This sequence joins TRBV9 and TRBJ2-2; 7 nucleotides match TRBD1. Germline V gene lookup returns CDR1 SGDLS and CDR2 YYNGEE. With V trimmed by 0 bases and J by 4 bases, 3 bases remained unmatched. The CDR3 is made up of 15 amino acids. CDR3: CASSVEGASTGELFF. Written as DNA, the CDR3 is TGTGCCAGCAGCGTAGAGGGGGCAAGCACCGGGGAGCTGTTTTTT. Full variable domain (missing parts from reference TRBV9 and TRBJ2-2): DSGVTQTPKHLITATGQRVTLRCSPRSGDLSVYWYQQSLDQGLQFLIQYYNGEERAKGNILERFSAQQFPDLHSELNLSSLELGDSALYFCASSVEGASTGELFFGEGSRLTVL.

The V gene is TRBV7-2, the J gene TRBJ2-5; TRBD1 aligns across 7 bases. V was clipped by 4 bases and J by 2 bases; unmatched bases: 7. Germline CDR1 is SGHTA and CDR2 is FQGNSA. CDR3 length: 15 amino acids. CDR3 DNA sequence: TGTGCCAGCAGCTACACGGCAGGGGGTCAAGAGACCCAGTACTTC. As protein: CASSYTAGGQETQYF.

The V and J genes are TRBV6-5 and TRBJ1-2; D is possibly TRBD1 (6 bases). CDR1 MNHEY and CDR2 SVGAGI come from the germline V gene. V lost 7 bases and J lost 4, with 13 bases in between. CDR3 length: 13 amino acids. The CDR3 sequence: CASTRGVGYGYTF. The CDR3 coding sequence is TGTGCCAGCACCAGGGGAGTGGGCTATGGCTACACCTTC.

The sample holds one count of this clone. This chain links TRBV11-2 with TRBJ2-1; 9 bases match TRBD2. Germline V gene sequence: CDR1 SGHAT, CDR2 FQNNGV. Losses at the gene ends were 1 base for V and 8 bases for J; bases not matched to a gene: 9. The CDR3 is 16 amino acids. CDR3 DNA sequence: TGTGCCAGCAGCTTAGGAGTAGCGGGAGTGGTAGATGAGCAGTTCTTC. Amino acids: CASSLGVAGVVDEQFF.

The CDR3 is CASLKKGGTGSYEQYF. The CDR3, as DNA: TGTGCCAGTCTGAAAAAGGGTGGGACAGGGTCCTACGAGCAGTACTTC. This chain uses TRBV28 with TRBJ2-7; TRBD1 aligns across 9 bases. With V trimmed by 9 bases and J by 1 base, 13 bases remained unmatched. CDR3 length: 16 residues. The germline gives CDR1 MDHEN, CDR2 SYDVKM.

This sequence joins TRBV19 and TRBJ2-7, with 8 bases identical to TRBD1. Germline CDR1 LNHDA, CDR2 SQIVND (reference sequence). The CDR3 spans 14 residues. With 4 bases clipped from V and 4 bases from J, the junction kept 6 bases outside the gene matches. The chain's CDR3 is CASSKSGTGYEQYF. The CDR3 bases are TGTGCCAGTAGTAAATCCGGGACAGGATACGAGCAGTACTTC.

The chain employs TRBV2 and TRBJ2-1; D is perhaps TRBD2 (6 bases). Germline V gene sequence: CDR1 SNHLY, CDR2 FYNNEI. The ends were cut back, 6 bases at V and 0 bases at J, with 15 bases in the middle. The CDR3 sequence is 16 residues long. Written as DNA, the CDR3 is TGTGCCAGCAGCATTGGGACTGGAAGCTCCTACAATGAGCAGTTCTTC. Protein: CASSIGTGSSYNEQFF.

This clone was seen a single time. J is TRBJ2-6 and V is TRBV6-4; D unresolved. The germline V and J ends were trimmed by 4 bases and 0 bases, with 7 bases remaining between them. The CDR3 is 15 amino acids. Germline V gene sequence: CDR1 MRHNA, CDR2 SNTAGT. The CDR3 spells CASSADFSGANVLTF. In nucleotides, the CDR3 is TGTGCCAGCAGTGCAGATTTCTCTGGGGCCAACGTCCTGACTTTC.

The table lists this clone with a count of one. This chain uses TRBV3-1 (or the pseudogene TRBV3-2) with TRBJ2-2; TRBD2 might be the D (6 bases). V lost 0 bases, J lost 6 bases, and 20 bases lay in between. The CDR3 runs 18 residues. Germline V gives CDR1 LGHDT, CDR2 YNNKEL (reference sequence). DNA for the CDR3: TGTGCCAGCAGCCAAGATACGGGATGGAGGGTTAGGCCCGGGGAGCTGTTTTTT. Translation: CASSQDTGWRVRPGELFF.

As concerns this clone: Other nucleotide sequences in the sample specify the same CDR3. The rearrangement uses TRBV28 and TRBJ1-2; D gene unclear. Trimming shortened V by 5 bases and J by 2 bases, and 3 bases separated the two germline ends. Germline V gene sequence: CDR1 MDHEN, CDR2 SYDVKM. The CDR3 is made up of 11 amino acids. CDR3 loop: CASSSNYGYTF. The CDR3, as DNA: TGTGCCAGCAGTAGCAACTATGGCTACACCTTC.

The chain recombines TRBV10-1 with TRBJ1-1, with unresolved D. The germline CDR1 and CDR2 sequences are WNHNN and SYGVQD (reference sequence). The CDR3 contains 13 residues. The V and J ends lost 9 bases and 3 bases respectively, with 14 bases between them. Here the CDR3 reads CASRCPPDTEAFF. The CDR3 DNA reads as TGCGCCAGTAGATGCCCACCGGACACTGAAGCTTTCTTT.

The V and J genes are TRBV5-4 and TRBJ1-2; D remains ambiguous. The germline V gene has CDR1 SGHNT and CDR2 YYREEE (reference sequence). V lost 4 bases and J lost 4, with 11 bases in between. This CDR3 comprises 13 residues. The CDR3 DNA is TGTGCCAGCAGCACGGACGGGGTCTATGGCTACACCTTC. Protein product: CASSTDGVYGYTF. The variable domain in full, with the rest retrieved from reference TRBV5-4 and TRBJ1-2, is ETGVTQSPTHLIKTRGQQVTLRCSSQSGHNTVSWYQQALGQGPQFIFQYYREEENGRGNFPPRFSGLQFPNYSSELNVNALELDDSALYLCASSTDGVYGYTFGSGTRLTVV.

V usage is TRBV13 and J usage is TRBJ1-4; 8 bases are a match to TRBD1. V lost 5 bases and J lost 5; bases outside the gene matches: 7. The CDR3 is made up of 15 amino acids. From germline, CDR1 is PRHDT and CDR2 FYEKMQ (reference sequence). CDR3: CASSPGGGTNEKLFF. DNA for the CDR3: TGTGCCAGCAGCCCAGGGGGCGGGACGAATGAAAAACTGTTTTTT.

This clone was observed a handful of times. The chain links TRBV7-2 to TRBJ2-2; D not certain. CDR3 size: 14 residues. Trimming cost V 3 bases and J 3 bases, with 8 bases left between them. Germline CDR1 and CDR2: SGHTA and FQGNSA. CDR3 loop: CASSFRRDTGELFF. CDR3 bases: TGTGCCAGCAGCTTCCGTAGAGACACCGGGGAGCTGTTTTTT.

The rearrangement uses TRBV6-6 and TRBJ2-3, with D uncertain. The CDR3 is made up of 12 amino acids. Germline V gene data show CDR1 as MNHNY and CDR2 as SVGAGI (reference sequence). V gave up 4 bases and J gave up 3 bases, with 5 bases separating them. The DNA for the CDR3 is TGTGCCAGCAGTTGGCAGACAGATACGCAGTATTTT. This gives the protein CASSWQTDTQYF.

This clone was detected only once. The DNA of the CDR3 is TGTGCCAGTAGTATAGTGGTAGGCGGTCAGCCCCAGCATTTT. It is translated as CASSIVVGGQPQHF. The chain carries TRBV19 and TRBJ1-5; D uncertain. Germline-derived CDR1 and CDR2 are LNHDA and SQIVND (reference sequence). The CDR3 covers 14 residues. V gave up 1 base and J gave up 6 bases, with 10 bases separating them.

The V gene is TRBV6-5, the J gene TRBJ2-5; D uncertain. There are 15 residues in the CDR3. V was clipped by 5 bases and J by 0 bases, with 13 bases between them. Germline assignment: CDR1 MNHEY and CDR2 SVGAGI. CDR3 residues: CASSPFWAYQETQYF. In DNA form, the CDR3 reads TGTGCCAGCAGTCCCTTCTGGGCCTACCAAGAGACCCAGTACTTC.

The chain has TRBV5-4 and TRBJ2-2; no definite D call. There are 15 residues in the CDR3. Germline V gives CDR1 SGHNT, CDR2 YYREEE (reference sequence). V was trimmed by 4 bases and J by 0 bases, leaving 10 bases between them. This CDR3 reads CASSLSSTNTGELFF. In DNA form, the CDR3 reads TGTGCCAGCAGCCTTAGCTCAACGAACACCGGGGAGCTGTTTTTT.

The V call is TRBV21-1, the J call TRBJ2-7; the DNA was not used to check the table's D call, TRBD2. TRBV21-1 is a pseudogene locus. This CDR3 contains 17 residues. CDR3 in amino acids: CASSPEGASGGSYEQYF. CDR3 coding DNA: TGTGCCAGCAGCCCGGAGGGCGCTAGCGGGGGTTCCTACGAGCAGTACTTC.

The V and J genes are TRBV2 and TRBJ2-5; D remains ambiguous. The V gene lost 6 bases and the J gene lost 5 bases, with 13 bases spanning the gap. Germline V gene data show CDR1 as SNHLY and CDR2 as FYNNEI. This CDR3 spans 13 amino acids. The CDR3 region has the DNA TGTGCCAGCAGAGTGGGCCTCGCGGAGACCCAGTACTTC. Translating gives CASRVGLAETQYF.

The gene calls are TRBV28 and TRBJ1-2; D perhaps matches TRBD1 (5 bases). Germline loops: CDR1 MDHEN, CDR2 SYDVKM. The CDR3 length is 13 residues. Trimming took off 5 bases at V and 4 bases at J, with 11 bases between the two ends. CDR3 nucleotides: TGTGCCAGCAGTGCCCCAGGGTCCTATGGCTACACCTTC. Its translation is CASSAPGSYGYTF.

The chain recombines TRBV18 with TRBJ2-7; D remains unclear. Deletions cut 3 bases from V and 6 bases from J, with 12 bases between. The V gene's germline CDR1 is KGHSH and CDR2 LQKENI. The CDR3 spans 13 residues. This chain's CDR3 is CASSPTGLGEQYF. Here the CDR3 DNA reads TGTGCCAGCTCACCCACCGGGTTAGGCGAGCAGTACTTC.

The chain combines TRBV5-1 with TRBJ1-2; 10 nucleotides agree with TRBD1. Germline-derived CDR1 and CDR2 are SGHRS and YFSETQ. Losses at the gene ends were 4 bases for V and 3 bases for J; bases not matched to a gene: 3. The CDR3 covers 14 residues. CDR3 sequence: CASSATGGDYGYTF. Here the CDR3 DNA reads TGCGCCAGCAGCGCGACAGGGGGCGACTATGGCTACACCTTC.

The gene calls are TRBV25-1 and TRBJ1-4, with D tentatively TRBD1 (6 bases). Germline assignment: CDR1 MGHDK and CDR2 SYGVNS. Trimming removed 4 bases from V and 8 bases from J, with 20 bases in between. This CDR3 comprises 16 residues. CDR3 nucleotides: TGTGCCAGCAGTGGGAAAAATAGGGGGTTCGGGGAAAAACTGTTTTTT. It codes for CASSGKNRGFGEKLFF. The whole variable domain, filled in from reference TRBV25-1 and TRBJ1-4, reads EADIYQTPRYLVIGTGKKITLECSQTMGHDKMYWYQQDPGMELHLIHYSYGVNSTEKGDLSSESTVSRIRTEHFPLTLESARPSHTSQYLCASSGKNRGFGEKLFFGSGTQLSVL.

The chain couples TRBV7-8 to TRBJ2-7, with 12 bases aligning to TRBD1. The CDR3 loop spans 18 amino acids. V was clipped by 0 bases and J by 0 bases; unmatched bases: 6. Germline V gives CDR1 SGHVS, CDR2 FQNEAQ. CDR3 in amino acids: CASSLARGTGGSSYEQYF. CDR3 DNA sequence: TGTGCCAGCAGCTTAGCGCGCGGGACAGGGGGCAGCTCCTACGAGCAGTACTTC.

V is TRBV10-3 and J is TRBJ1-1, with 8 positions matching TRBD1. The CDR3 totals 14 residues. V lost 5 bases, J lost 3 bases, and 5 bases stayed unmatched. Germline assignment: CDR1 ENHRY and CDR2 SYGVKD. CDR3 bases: TGTGCCATCAGTCGACAGGGGTGGGACACTGAAGCTTTCTTT. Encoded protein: CAISRQGWDTEAFF.

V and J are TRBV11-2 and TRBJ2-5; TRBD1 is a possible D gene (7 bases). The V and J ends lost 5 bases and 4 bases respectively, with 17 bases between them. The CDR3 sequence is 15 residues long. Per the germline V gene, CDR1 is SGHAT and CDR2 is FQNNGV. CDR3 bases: TGTGCCAGCAGCCGCGGAGGGGGCTCAGGAGAGACCCAGTACTTC. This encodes CASSRGGGSGETQYF.

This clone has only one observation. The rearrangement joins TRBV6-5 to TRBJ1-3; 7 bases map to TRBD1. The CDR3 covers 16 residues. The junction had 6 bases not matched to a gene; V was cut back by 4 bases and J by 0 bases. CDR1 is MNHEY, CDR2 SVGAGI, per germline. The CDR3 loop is CASSSWGQSSGNTIYF. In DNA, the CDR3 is TGTGCCAGCAGTTCCTGGGGACAGAGCTCTGGAAACACCATATATTTT.

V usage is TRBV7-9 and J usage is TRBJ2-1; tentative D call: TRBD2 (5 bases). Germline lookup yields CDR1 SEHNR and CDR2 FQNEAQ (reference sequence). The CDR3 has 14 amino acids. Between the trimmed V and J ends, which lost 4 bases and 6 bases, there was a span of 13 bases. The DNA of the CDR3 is TGTGCCAGCAGCTCGGGGTCCTTCCCCAATGAGCAGTTCTTC. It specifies CASSSGSFPNEQFF.

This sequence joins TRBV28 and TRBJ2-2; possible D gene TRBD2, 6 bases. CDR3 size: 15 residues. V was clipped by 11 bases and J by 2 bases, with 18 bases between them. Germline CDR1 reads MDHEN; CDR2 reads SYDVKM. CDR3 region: CACTPHSGNTGELFF. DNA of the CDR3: TGTGCCTGCACCCCCCATAGCGGAAACACCGGGGAGCTGTTTTTT.